Each of the 24 T cell receptor beta chains below was sequenced from the same sample in a study of cytomegalovirus exposure and HLA in healthy donors. PCR was performed using 60 Vbeta and 13 Jbeta primers. Using immunoSEQ multiplex PCR, the repertoire was profiled, and TCRdb retains in-frame clones only, with some absent. This sample has roughly 120,000 clones, with around 77% found just once. Sequencing input: PBMCs. These receptors all stem from a woman aged 40 to 50 in good health and CMV-seropositive.

The chain carries TRBV21-1 and TRBJ1-4; TRBD1 is the table's D call and was not checked against the DNA. TRBV21-1 is shown as a pseudogene. This CDR3 spans 14 amino acids. The DNA for the CDR3 is TGTGCCAGCTTGTCAGGGGGAACTAATGAAAAACTGTTTTTT. This encodes CASLSGGTNEKLFF.

This clone has just a few counts. This chain uses TRBV10-3 with TRBJ2-7; D perhaps matches TRBD2 (6 bases). This CDR3 has 14 residues. The ends were cut back, 10 bases at V and 4 bases at J, with 20 bases in the middle. Looked up from germline, CDR1 is ENHRY and CDR2 is SYGVKD. The CDR3 nucleotides read TGTGCCACCGGACGGGAGAGCGGGCCTTACGAGCAGTACTTC. The encoded protein is CATGRESGPYEQYF.

The chain recombines TRBV29-1 with TRBJ2-1, with 8 bases that match TRBD2. Germline values: CDR1 SQVTM, CDR2 ANQGSEA. J lost 7 bases, V lost 0 bases, and 5 bases had no gene match. The CDR3 has 14 amino acids. CDR3 protein: CSVEDSVAGNEQFF. The CDR3 DNA is TGCAGCGTTGAAGATTCGGTAGCGGGGAATGAGCAGTTCTTC.

Ten or more counts support this clone. J is TRBJ1-4 and V is TRBV25-1, with 8 bases lining up with TRBD1. Germline V lookup: CDR1 MGHDK, CDR2 SYGVNS. The CDR3 covers 16 residues. V gave up 4 bases and J gave up 5 bases; unmatched junction bases: 9. CDR3 sequence: CASSGPTGVKNEKLFF. CDR3 in DNA: TGTGCCAGCAGTGGTCCGACAGGGGTCAAAAATGAAAAACTGTTTTTT.

This clone was counted a few times. The genes are TRBV2 and TRBJ2-5, with D hard to call. The CDR3 length is 14 residues. V was pared by 2 bases and J by 5 bases, with 12 bases between. Germline lookup yields CDR1 SNHLY and CDR2 FYNNEI. The CDR3 nucleotides read TGTGCCAGCAGTGAATTCACAGTCAGGGAGACCCAGTACTTC. It specifies CASSEFTVRETQYF.

This sequence joins TRBV5-5 and TRBJ2-7, with 9 bases aligning to TRBD1. Trimming at V came to 2 bases and at J to 5 bases, leaving 11 bases not matched to a gene. CDR3 length: 16 residues. Germline assignment: CDR1 SGHKS and CDR2 YYEKEE (reference sequence). The CDR3 here is CASSLTPGQGLHEQYF. CDR3 nucleotides: TGTGCCAGCAGCTTAACACCGGGACAGGGCCTCCACGAGCAGTACTTC.

The chain is built from TRBV29-1 and TRBJ2-2; the match to TRBD1 covers 8 bases. The V gene's germline CDR1 is SQVTM and CDR2 ANQGSEA. V was clipped by 7 bases and J by 4 bases; unmatched bases: 5. CDR3 length: 13 amino acids. The CDR3, as DNA: TGCAGCGACAGGGGGTTAAGCACCGGGGAGCTGTTTTTT. Residues: CSDRGLSTGELFF.

The chain couples TRBV6-1 to TRBJ2-7; TRBD2 is a possible D gene (6 bases). This CDR3 contains 15 residues. Germline V CDR1 and CDR2: MNHNS, SASEGT. V was pared by 5 bases and J by 1 base, with 15 bases between. CDR3 loop: CASSRVEGLSYEQYF. The DNA of the CDR3 is TGTGCCAGCAGTCGAGTCGAGGGACTTTCCTACGAGCAGTACTTC.

The V gene is TRBV5-6, the J gene TRBJ2-1, with TRBD1 identical over 9 bases. Germline V CDR1 and CDR2: SGHDT, YYEEEE. This CDR3 region has 14 residues. V gave up 1 base and J gave up 5 bases; unmatched junction bases: 1. The CDR3 nucleotides are TGTGCCAGCAGCTTGACAGGGGGCAACAATGAGCAGTTCTTC. Translation: CASSLTGGNNEQFF.

The J gene is TRBJ1-2, the V gene TRBV30; D is undetermined. The V end lost 4 bases, the J end lost 8 bases, and 17 bases lay between the germline ends. CDR1 GTSNPN and CDR2 SVGIG come from the germline V gene (reference sequence). The CDR3 is 13 amino acids. CDR3 in amino acids: CAWKDLGSGGYTF. The CDR3 DNA reads as TGTGCCTGGAAAGATTTGGGATCGGGGGGCTACACCTTC.

The DNA of the CDR3 is TGTGCCAGCAGTGAAGCGCTTTGGGGGGTCGTTGAGCAGTTCTTC. This encodes CASSEALWGVVEQFF. This chain joins TRBV6-1 and TRBJ2-1, with D tentatively TRBD2 (6 bases). This CDR3 is 15 amino acids long. Germline CDR1 and CDR2: MNHNS and SASEGT. Between the trimmed V and J ends, which lost 0 bases and 9 bases, there was a span of 15 bases.

The V gene is TRBV9, the J gene TRBJ2-2, with D perhaps matching TRBD2 (6 bases). CDR3 size: 17 residues. Germline CDR1 SGDLS, CDR2 YYNGEE. The V end was cut by 0 bases, the J end by 6 bases, with 18 bases between. The CDR3 sequence: CASSVGPGGISAGELFF. In DNA, the CDR3 is TGTGCCAGCAGCGTAGGCCCCGGGGGTATAAGCGCCGGGGAGCTGTTTTTT.

The V gene is TRBV5-1, the J gene TRBJ2-5; 7 nucleotides line up with TRBD2. The germline gives CDR1 SGHRS, CDR2 YFSETQ. The CDR3 runs to 16 residues. V lost 5 bases, J lost 2 bases, and 12 bases stayed unmatched. As DNA, the CDR3 is TGCGCCAGCAGACAACACCCAGCCGGGGGGCAAGAGACCCAGTACTTC. Translating gives CASRQHPAGGQETQYF.

This clone was counted only a few times. The chain is built from TRBV9 and TRBJ1-3; tentative D call: TRBD1 (6 bases). From germline, CDR1 is SGDLS and CDR2 YYNGEE. CDR3 length equals 15 residues. Trimming shortened V by 1 base and J by 1 base, and 9 bases separated the two germline ends. CDR3: CASSVTGTSGNTIYF. For the CDR3, the DNA is TGTGCCAGCAGCGTAACAGGGACATCTGGAAACACCATATATTTT. The variable domain in full, completed from reference TRBV9 and TRBJ1-3, reads DSGVTQTPKHLITATGQRVTLRCSPRSGDLSVYWYQQSLDQGLQFLIQYYNGEERAKGNILERFSAQQFPDLHSELNLSSLELGDSALYFCASSVTGTSGNTIYFGEGSWLTVV.

This chain uses TRBV2 with TRBJ2-3, with D possibly being TRBD1 (7 bases). Germline loops: CDR1 SNHLY, CDR2 FYNNEI. This CDR3 comprises 16 residues. V was shortened by 7 bases and J by 1 base, with 18 bases between the two germline ends. CDR3 sequence reads: CASTKPGQRGTDTQYF. CDR3 nucleotide sequence: TGTGCCAGCACCAAACCGGGACAGCGGGGCACAGATACGCAGTATTTT.

This clone was counted a single time. V usage is TRBV30 and J usage is TRBJ2-7; 7 bases are a match to TRBD1. The J segment lost 2 bases and the V segment lost 4 bases, leaving 5 bases of the junction unmatched. The CDR3 is 13 residues long. The V gene's germline CDR1 is GTSNPN and CDR2 SVGIG (reference sequence). CDR3 in DNA: TGTGCCTGGACCAGGGGGTCCCCCTACGAGCAGTACTTC. This gives the protein CAWTRGSPYEQYF.

This chain links TRBV30 with TRBJ1-3; 7 nucleotides align to TRBD1. This CDR3 region has 13 residues. Germline values: CDR1 GTSNPN, CDR2 SVGIG (reference sequence). J lost 3 bases, V lost 1 base, and 0 bases had no gene match. CDR3 amino acids: CAWSGDSGNTIYF. CDR3 coding DNA: TGTGCCTGGAGTGGGGACAGTGGAAACACCATATATTTT.

The chain recombines TRBV19 with TRBJ2-7; D not certain. V lost 1 base to trimming and J lost 2 bases, with 9 bases between them. The CDR3 covers 14 residues. Germline-derived CDR1 and CDR2 are LNHDA and SQIVND (reference sequence). The CDR3 nucleotides are TGTGCCAGTAGTATAGGCACAGCAACCTACGAGCAGTACTTC. It encodes CASSIGTATYEQYF.

This clone occurred once. The chain has TRBV5-4 and TRBJ2-1; the match to TRBD2 covers 9 bases. The CDR3 has 16 residues. From germline, CDR1 is SGHNT and CDR2 YYREEE (reference sequence). V lost 4 bases and J lost 0; bases outside the gene matches: 5. The CDR3 nucleotides are TGTGCCAGCAGCGAGAGGACTAGCGCCTCCTACAATGAGCAGTTCTTC. Its translation: CASSERTSASYNEQFF.

This chain joins TRBV4-2 and TRBJ1-5; D is unclear. The germline V and J ends were trimmed by 0 bases and 1 base, with 13 bases remaining between them. Germline V lookup: CDR1 LGHNA, CDR2 YNFKEQ. The CDR3 is made up of 17 amino acids. The CDR3, as DNA: TGTGCCAGCAGCCAAGATCCTGAGGCGGGGAGCAATCAGCCCCAGCATTTT. Protein: CASSQDPEAGSNQPQHF.

The rearrangement uses TRBV7-2 and TRBJ2-7, with 8 bases fitting TRBD1. V lost 3 bases and J lost 11; bases outside the gene matches: 9. Germline V CDR1 and CDR2: SGHTA, FQGNSA. CDR3 length: 13 residues. The CDR3 DNA reads TGTGCCAGCAGCTTGATAGACAGGGGAAAGAAGTACTTC. It codes for CASSLIDRGKKYF.

The chain uses TRBV30 and TRBJ2-4; 8 bases map to TRBD2. CDR1 is GTSNPN and CDR2 is SVGIG in the germline V gene (reference sequence). This CDR3 has 14 amino acids. The junction had 7 bases not matched to a gene; V was cut back by 3 bases and J by 6 bases. CDR3 protein: CAWRGREAGNIQYF. The DNA for the CDR3 is TGTGCCTGGAGGGGGCGGGAGGCGGGAAACATTCAGTACTTC.

The chain links TRBV5-1 to TRBJ1-4; 7 bases are shared with TRBD1. Looked up from germline, CDR1 is SGHRS and CDR2 is YFSETQ. This CDR3 region has 16 residues. Losses at the gene ends were 4 bases for V and 5 bases for J; bases not matched to a gene: 11. The CDR3 nucleotides are TGCGCCAGCAGCGCCTCACAAACAGGGGTCAATGAAAAACTGTTTTTT. It codes for CASSASQTGVNEKLFF. Looking up the rest from reference TRBV5-1 and TRBJ1-4 gives the full variable domain: KAGVTQTPRYLIKTRGQQVTLSCSPISGHRSVSWYQQTPGQGLQFLFEYFSETQRNKGNFPGRFSGRQFSNSRSEMNVSTLELGDSALYLCASSASQTGVNEKLFFGSGTQLSVL.

This rearrangement joins TRBV28 to TRBJ2-1; D perhaps matches TRBD2 (5 bases). The length of the CDR3 is 12 residues. The V gene lost 5 bases and the J gene lost 10 bases, with 12 bases spanning the gap. Germline V gives CDR1 MDHEN, CDR2 SYDVKM. In DNA, the CDR3 is TGTGCCAGCAGTCTTTTGTGGAGGGAGCAGTTCTTC. Its translation: CASSLLWREQFF.